Following are 12 T cell receptor beta chains from one sample sequenced in a study of blood T cell repertoires in COVID-19. Clones were read by immunoSEQ multiplex PCR, and TCRdb kept only the in-frame ones, dropping some. The sample shows just over 250,000 clones, 80% to 90% of them seen only once. Material for sequencing was peripheral blood. The receptors derive from a woman in her forties or fifties with acute or convalescent COVID-19.

V gene TRBV30 combines with J gene TRBJ2-5; weak D call: TRBD1 (6 bases). The V end lost 0 bases, the J end lost 2 bases, and 13 bases lay between the germline ends. Germline-derived CDR1 and CDR2 are GTSNPN and SVGIG (reference sequence). The CDR3 is 15 residues long. As DNA, the CDR3 is TGTGCCTGGAGTGTCCCTGGACAGCTTCAAGAGACCCAGTACTTC. Translated, it gives CAWSVPGQLQETQYF.

In this sample, this clone turned up once. The chain couples TRBV27 to TRBJ1-1, with D hard to call. The CDR3 is made up of 17 amino acids. Trimming took 1 base from V and 0 from J, leaving 15 bases between them. The germline V gene encodes CDR1 MNHEY and CDR2 SMNVEV (reference sequence). CDR3 coding DNA: TGTGCCAGCAGTTTATTGTTAACAGCTAACATGAACACTGAAGCTTTCTTT. Amino acid sequence: CASSLLLTANMNTEAFF.

The chain joins TRBV11-2 to TRBJ2-7, with 8 bases that match TRBD2. CDR3 size: 15 residues. The V and J ends lost 5 bases and 0 bases, in that order; junction bases with no gene match: 6. Germline CDR1 SGHAT, CDR2 FQNNGV. The chain's CDR3 is CASSPTSGSSYEQYF. The CDR3, as DNA: TGTGCCAGCAGCCCCACTAGCGGTAGCTCCTACGAGCAGTACTTC.

The chain recombines TRBV7-9 with TRBJ1-3; D is perhaps TRBD1 (5 bases). The CDR3 loop spans 14 amino acids. Germline-derived CDR1 and CDR2 are SEHNR and FQNEAQ (reference sequence). V gave up 4 bases and J gave up 1 base, with 8 bases separating them. In nucleotides, the CDR3 is TGTGCCAGCAGCTATCGACAGTCTGGAAACACCATATATTTT. Translating it yields CASSYRQSGNTIYF. Using reference TRBV7-9 and TRBJ1-3 for the parts outside the CDR3, the full variable domain is DTGVSQNPRHKITKRGQNVTFRCDPISEHNRLYWYRQTLGQGPEFLTYFQNEAQLEKSRLLSDRFSAERPKGSFSTLEIQRTEQGDSAMYLCASSYRQSGNTIYFGEGSWLTVV.

There are a few counts of this clone. V gene TRBV7-9 combines with J gene TRBJ2-3, with 13 bases aligning to TRBD2. V shed 3 bases, J shed 5 bases, and the junction held 5 bases outside the gene matches. The V gene's germline CDR1 is SEHNR and CDR2 FQNEAQ (reference sequence). The CDR3 runs to 16 residues. The CDR3 coding sequence is TGTGCCAGCAGCTTCTACGGGACTAGCGGGAAAGATACGCAGTATTTT. Protein product: CASSFYGTSGKDTQYF.

The chain couples TRBV6-5 to TRBJ2-1; TRBD2 aligns across 10 bases. V lost 10 bases to trimming and J lost 5 bases; unmatched junction nucleotides: 8. This CDR3 contains 14 residues. Germline V gene lookup returns CDR1 MNHEY and CDR2 SVGAGI. The chain's CDR3 is CATLAGGADNEQFF. The DNA for the CDR3 is TGTGCCACCTTAGCGGGAGGAGCCGACAATGAGCAGTTCTTC.

This clone was seen only once. The V call is TRBV7-2, the J call TRBJ1-5; tentative D call: TRBD1 (5 bases). Germline V gene sequence: CDR1 SGHTA, CDR2 FQGNSA. V lost 3 bases to trimming and J lost 4 bases, with 10 bases between them. The CDR3 spans 14 residues. The CDR3 DNA reads TGTGCCAGCAGCTTCAGGGTTATTAATCAGCCCCAGCATTTT. Translation gives CASSFRVINQPQHF.

This sequence joins TRBV24-1 and TRBJ1-5; 8 bases are a match to TRBD1. V was pared by 4 bases and J by 9 bases, with 7 bases of the junction left unmatched. The CDR3 covers 14 residues. Germline lookup yields CDR1 KGHDR and CDR2 SFDVKD. CDR3 sequence (DNA): TGTGCCACCAGTGACGGACAGGGATTTTTGCCCCAGCATTTT. Translation gives CATSDGQGFLPQHF.

This chain uses TRBV7-9 with TRBJ1-5; 7 nucleotides line up with TRBD1. There are 14 residues in the CDR3. V was pared by 4 bases and J by 7 bases, with 7 bases of the junction left unmatched. Germline CDR1 SEHNR, CDR2 FQNEAQ (reference sequence). The CDR3 loop reads CASSSDRDDQPQHF. As DNA, the CDR3 is TGTGCCAGCAGCTCCGACAGGGACGACCAGCCCCAGCATTTT.

The rearrangement links TRBV7-9 to TRBJ2-3; D is uncertain. The CDR3 extends over 13 amino acids. CDR1 is SEHNR, CDR2 FQNEAQ, per germline (reference sequence). V lost 1 base and J 4 bases, leaving 6 bases between the germline ends. The CDR3 DNA follows: TGTGCCAGCAGCTTAGTTCCGGCAGATACGCAGTATTTT. Its translation: CASSLVPADTQYF.

The chain couples TRBV7-2 to TRBJ1-2; D not resolved. V lost 2 bases to trimming and J lost 0 bases, with 7 bases between them. CDR1 is SGHTA, CDR2 FQGNSA, per germline. The CDR3 covers 14 residues. CDR3 in amino acids: CASSLSYSNYGYTF. The CDR3 DNA sequence: TGTGCCAGCAGCTTATCGTACTCTAACTATGGCTACACCTTC.

This clone was observed once. The chain is built from TRBV4-3 and TRBJ2-3; the match to TRBD2 covers 12 bases. Unmatched junction bases numbered 11, after V lost 0 bases and J lost 7 bases. The CDR3 is 18 residues long. Germline V gene sequence: CDR1 LGHNA, CDR2 YSLEER. CDR3 nucleotide sequence: TGCGCCAGCAGCCAAGAGCGTCTGCTAGCGGGAGGGCGGCATACGCAGTATTTT. Its translation is CASSQERLLAGGRHTQYF.